This T cell receptor beta chain was documented in a study of T cells in women clearing cervical HPV infection. Turning to the study itself: Blood came at first lesion visit for cases, post-clearance for controls.

In germline, CDR1 is GTSNPN, CDR2 SVGIG (reference sequence). V was shortened by 4 bases and J by 6 bases, with 9 bases between the two germline ends. This CDR3 is built from 12 residues. TCRdb's copy holds only in-frame clones and misses some; the assay was immunoSEQ multiplex PCR. Its table lists around 31,000 clones. Details on this clone: The read ends 3 residues early relative to the CDR3; the germline J gene fills the gap.

All participants had a single incident cervical HPV16 infection, and prevalent HPV16 infections were excluded. HPV was found by MY09/MY11 PCR and dot-blot genotyping. The chain has TRBV30 and TRBJ2-2; D not resolved. The sequenced sample was blood buffy coat. The TCR sequence derives from a woman between 18 and 70 years old with a cervical HPV16 infection that either progressed to CIN3+ or cleared (not recorded which). The CDR3 bases that were read are TGTGCCTGGATCCGTATCCCCGGGGAG. It codes for CAWIRIPGE. The whole CDR3 sequence is CAWIRIPGELFF.